This T cell receptor beta chain comes out of a study of cytomegalovirus exposure and HLA in healthy donors. Study-wide context: The same platform was used for the roughly 110 validation repertoires as for the roughly 730 first-cohort repertoires, as reported in a later analysis.

Whole-study results and caveats: Usually a TCR sequence was rare, but some public TCRs were found in many donors. Subsequent analysis of the approximately 110 validation repertoires found a tendency for first-cohort TCR clusters to co-occur. There were under 200 TCR beta chains listed as cytomegalovirus-associated.

A remark on this clone: The antigen is not known.

CDR1 is SGHRS, CDR2 YFSETQ, per germline. The CDR3 spans 14 residues. V lost 1 base, J lost 8 bases, and 6 bases stayed unmatched. Clones were sequenced by immunoSEQ multiplex PCR, and TCRdb holds only the in-frame ones, with some missing. Of about 220,000 clones listed, almost 90% are singletons. The V call is TRBV5-1, the J call TRBJ2-1; 7 nucleotides line up with TRBD2. This clonotype was obtained from a woman aged 18-30 years in good health and CMV-seronegative. The sample taken for sequencing was PBMCs. The CDR3 DNA reads TGCGCCAGCAGCTTGCCTGGGAGGGTCTATGAGCAGTTCTTC. It encodes CASSLPGRVYEQFF.